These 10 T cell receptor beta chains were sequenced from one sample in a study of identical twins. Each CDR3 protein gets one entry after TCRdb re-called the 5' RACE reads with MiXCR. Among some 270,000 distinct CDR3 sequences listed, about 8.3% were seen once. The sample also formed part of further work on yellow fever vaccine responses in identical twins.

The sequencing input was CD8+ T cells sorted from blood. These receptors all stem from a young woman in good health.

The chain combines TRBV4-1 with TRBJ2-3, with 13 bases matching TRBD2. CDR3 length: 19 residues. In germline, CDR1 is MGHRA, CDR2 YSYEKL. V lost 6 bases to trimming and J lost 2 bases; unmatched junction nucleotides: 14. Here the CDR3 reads CASSYEYPGLAGYTDTQYF. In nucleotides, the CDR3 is TGCGCCAGCAGTTACGAATATCCGGGACTAGCGGGATACACAGATACGCAGTATTTT.

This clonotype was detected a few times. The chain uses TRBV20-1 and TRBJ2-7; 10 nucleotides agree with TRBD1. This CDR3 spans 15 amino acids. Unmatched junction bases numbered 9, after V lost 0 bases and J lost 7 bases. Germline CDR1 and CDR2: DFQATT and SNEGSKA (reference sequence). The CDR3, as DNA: TGCAGTGCTAGAGAAACCGGGACAGGGGTCTGGGAGCAGTACTTC. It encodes CSARETGTGVWEQYF.

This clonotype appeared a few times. DNA for the CDR3: TGTGCCAGCAGTCGGACTAGCGGAGAGACCCAGTACTTC. Translated: CASSRTSGETQYF. The chain carries TRBV11-3 and TRBJ2-5; 10 bases are a match to TRBD2. The trim removed 6 bases at V and 4 bases at J, leaving 2 bases unmatched. The germline V gene encodes CDR1 SGHNT and CDR2 YENEEA. The CDR3 extends over 13 amino acids.

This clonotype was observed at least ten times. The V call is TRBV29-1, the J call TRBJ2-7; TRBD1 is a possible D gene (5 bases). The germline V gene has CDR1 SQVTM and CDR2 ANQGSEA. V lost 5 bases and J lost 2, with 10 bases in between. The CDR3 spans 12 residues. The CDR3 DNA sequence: TGCAGCGTTATGACAGATACCTACGAGCAGTACTTC. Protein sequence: CSVMTDTYEQYF.

The CDR3 protein is CASSLVWPIDEAFF. The CDR3 DNA follows: TGCGCCAGCAGCTTGGTGTGGCCCATAGATGAAGCTTTCTTT. This rearrangement joins TRBV5-1 to TRBJ1-1; D ambiguous. The V end lost 0 bases, the J end lost 7 bases, and 13 bases lay between the germline ends. The CDR3 spans 14 residues. CDR1 is SGHRS and CDR2 is YFSETQ in the germline V gene.

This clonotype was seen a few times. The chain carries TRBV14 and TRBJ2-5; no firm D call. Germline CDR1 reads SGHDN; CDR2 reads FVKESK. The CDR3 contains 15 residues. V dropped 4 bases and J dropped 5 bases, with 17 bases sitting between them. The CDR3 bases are TGTGCCAGCAGCCCCCAGCACCTTTTCCGGGAGACCCAGTACTTC. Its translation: CASSPQHLFRETQYF.

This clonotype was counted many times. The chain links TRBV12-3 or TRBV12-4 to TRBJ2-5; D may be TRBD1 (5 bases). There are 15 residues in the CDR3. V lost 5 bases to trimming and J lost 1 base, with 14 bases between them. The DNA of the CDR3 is TGTGCCAGCAGTCTCGACAGCGACCTCCAAGAGACCCAGTACTTC. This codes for CASSLDSDLQETQYF.

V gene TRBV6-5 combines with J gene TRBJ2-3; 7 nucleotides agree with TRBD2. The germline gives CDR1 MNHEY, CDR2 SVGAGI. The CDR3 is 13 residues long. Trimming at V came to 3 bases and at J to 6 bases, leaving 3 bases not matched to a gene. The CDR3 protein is CASSYFSGDTQYF. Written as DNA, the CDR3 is TGTGCCAGCAGTTATTTTAGCGGGGATACGCAGTATTTT.

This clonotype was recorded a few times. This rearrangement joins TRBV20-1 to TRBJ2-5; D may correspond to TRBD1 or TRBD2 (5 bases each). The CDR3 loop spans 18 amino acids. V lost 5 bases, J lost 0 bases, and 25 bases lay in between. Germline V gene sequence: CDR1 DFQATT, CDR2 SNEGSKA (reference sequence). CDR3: CSAPSAGTDILYQETQYF. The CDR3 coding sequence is TGCAGTGCTCCCTCAGCCGGGACGGACATACTGTACCAAGAGACCCAGTACTTC.

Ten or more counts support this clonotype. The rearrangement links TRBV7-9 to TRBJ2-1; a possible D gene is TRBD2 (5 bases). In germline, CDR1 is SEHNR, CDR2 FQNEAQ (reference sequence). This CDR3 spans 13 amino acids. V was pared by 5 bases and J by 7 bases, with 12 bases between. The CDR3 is CASSPLEDNEQFF. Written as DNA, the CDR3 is TGTGCCAGCAGCCCCTTGGAGGATAATGAGCAGTTCTTC.